The present entry profiles one T cell receptor (beta chain) with its context. It lacks a known antigen. Qualities for individual bases were not recorded, and no much larger clone is one base off. TCRbeta CDR3 regions were amplified from genomic DNA by means of the immunoSEQ Assay, a bias-controlled multiplex PCR. The original pipeline was this. Nucleated cell counts per sample were estimated from amplification of reference gene primers within the assay. To quantify the absolute abundance of each unique TCRbeta CDR3 rearrangement, sequence reads were collapsed and filtered. For each sample, productive Simpson clonality was calculated as the square root of Simpson's diversity index across productive rearrangements. Imported from immuneACCESS, the table was reduced by TCRdb to in-frame sequences with V and J called. These copies leave out some clones; in studies compared against another copy, an unresolved V gene accounts for under half, and the cause of the remainder is not known. The DNA was the basis for D and trimming; V, J and clone size are from that table. The sample table contains 120,000 or so clones; only one count was recorded for 85% to 90% of them. The ten largest make up roughly a quarter of the sample.

Trimming takes 4 bases off V and 3 bases off J; junction bases not matched to a gene: 6. For CDR1 and CDR2, the germline V gene lists MNHEY and SVGAGI. Including the terminal cysteine and phenylalanine, the CDR3 comprises 16 residues. Here the CDR3 DNA is all that survives: 48 bases in frame from base 1. This sample is part of a study of blood T cell repertoires in COVID-19 (dated by TCRdb to 2018 to 2021). Context from the whole study: Samples covering the acute and convalescent phases of COVID-19 were provided by collaborators in the United States, Italy and Spain. The sample metadata nearly always contained a de-identified subject ID, COVID-19 status, age in years and sex. The prospective study material was composed of cDNA or gDNA derived from T cells, B-cell-depleted T cells, or PBMCs. The repertoires were released in a freely available public database meant as a resource for research on the immune response to SARS-CoV-2. Samples came from the ongoing ImmuneRACE study (first 160 participants) plus 1,254 subjects from 6 global collaborators. Deeply sampled blood TCRbeta repertoires from subjects exposed to, actively infected with, or recovered from COVID-19 were included in the dataset. Where HLA class I and class II types were available, the types were taken from metadata supplied by the sample provider, not from assay-based typing. What the authors observed across the whole study: How much clinical and demographic metadata was included differed by source and by participant, and the metadata was provided uncurated.

The collaborating institutions used their own protocols to collect whole blood in K2EDTA tubes. For TCRbeta analysis, collaborator samples were shipped as frozen whole blood, as isolated PBMCs, or as DNA extracted from either sample type. This sequence was found in a woman of 80 years or more with acute or convalescent COVID-19. The chain uses TRBV6-5 and TRBJ2-1; the junction holds 10 bases that match TRBD2. Sequencing input: peripheral blood. The CDR3: CASSSKRGGIYNEQFF. In nucleotide form, the sequence is TGTGCCAGCAGTTCTAAGCGGGGGGGAATCTACAATGAGCAGTTCTTC.